Below, 21 T cell receptor beta chains from the same sample are listed, as sequenced in a study of neurological immune-mediated disorders. TCRdb called the 5' RACE reads again in MiXCR, with one record for every CDR3 protein. The sample has around 80,000 distinct CDR3 sequences, 10% seen once; the top ten hold around 2%. The sequenced material came from PBMCs. The receptors were gathered from a man aged 40-49 years in good health.

The J gene is TRBJ2-2, the V gene TRBV7-3, with D possibly being TRBD1 (6 bases). The CDR3 length is 15 residues. CDR1 SGHTA and CDR2 FQGTGA come from the germline V gene. Trimming removed 5 bases from V and 7 bases from J, with 17 bases in between. The CDR3 loop is CASSQYLTTGGELFF. In DNA, the CDR3 is TGTGCCAGCAGCCAATACCTCACGACAGGCGGGGAGCTGTTTTTT.

The chain couples TRBV6-5 to TRBJ2-7; tentative D call: TRBD2 (5 bases). Germline V lookup: CDR1 MNHEY, CDR2 SVGAGI. The CDR3 totals 15 residues. Trimming took 5 bases from V and 2 from J, leaving 16 bases between them. The CDR3 reads CASSEARGTTYEQYF. The CDR3, as DNA: TGTGCCAGCAGTGAGGCCCGGGGTACAACCTACGAGCAGTACTTC.

This clonotype is deemed medium-sized. The gene calls are TRBV20-1 and TRBJ2-3; TRBD1 or TRBD2 may be the D gene (7 bases each). Trimming stripped 5 bases from V and 2 bases from J, with 20 bases between. Per the germline V gene, CDR1 is DFQATT and CDR2 is SNEGSKA (reference sequence). CDR3 length: 16 amino acids. In DNA form, the CDR3 reads TGCAGTGCTGAGTCTCAGGGGGGGGGGCCCACAGATACGCAGTATTTT. Protein: CSAESQGGGPTDTQYF.

This clonotype was picked up many times. The CDR3 reads CSVRQGTEQFF. The CDR3 coding sequence is TGCAGCGTCAGACAGGGGACGGAGCAGTTCTTC. The chain combines TRBV29-1 with TRBJ2-1; TRBD1 aligns across 8 bases. From germline, CDR1 is SQVTM and CDR2 ANQGSEA. Unmatched junction bases numbered 5, after V lost 6 bases and J lost 10 bases. CDR3 length equals 11 residues.

This clonotype was detected ten times or more. V and J are TRBV3-1 and TRBJ1-4; D unclear. In germline, CDR1 is LGHDT, CDR2 YNNKEL (reference sequence). The CDR3 length is 15 residues. V lost 2 bases and J lost 3, with 10 bases in between. The DNA of the CDR3 is TGTGCCAGCAGCCAATCCGGGAGACCTAATGAAAAACTGTTTTTT. The encoded protein is CASSQSGRPNEKLFF.

This clonotype occurred a few times. This rearrangement joins TRBV20-1 to TRBJ2-3; 8 bases agree with TRBD2. The germline CDR1 and CDR2 sequences are DFQATT and SNEGSKA (reference sequence). The CDR3 consists of 16 residues. Germline trimming cut 7 bases from V and 2 bases from J; bases unmatched to any gene: 14. The CDR3 loop reads CSGMVHGRGDTDTQYF. The CDR3 nucleotides read TGCAGTGGAATGGTGCACGGGAGGGGTGACACAGATACGCAGTATTTT.

The sample holds many counts of this clonotype. This rearrangement joins TRBV12-3 or TRBV12-4 to TRBJ1-5; TRBD1 matches at 7 bases. The CDR3 spans 18 residues. The J segment lost 0 bases and the V segment lost 3 bases, leaving 11 bases of the junction unmatched. The CDR3 DNA is TGTGCCAGCAGTTTCGGGACAGCTCTTCGGGCTAGCAATCAGCCCCAGCATTTT. Amino acid sequence: CASSFGTALRASNQPQHF.

This clonotype showed up many times. V usage is TRBV5-6 and J usage is TRBJ2-3; 7 bases fit TRBD1. The CDR3 is 15 amino acids. With 4 bases clipped from V and 6 bases from J, the junction kept 11 bases outside the gene matches. Per the germline V gene, CDR1 is SGHDT and CDR2 is YYEEEE. CDR3 nucleotides: TGTGCCAGCAGCAGAGTAGACAGGGATGCTGATACGCAGTATTTT. This gives the protein CASSRVDRDADTQYF.

This clonotype was counted many times. V is TRBV20-1 and J is TRBJ1-1; 7 bases match TRBD1. The CDR3 contains 14 residues. V lost 1 base and J lost 3; bases outside the gene matches: 5. Germline lookup yields CDR1 DFQATT and CDR2 SNEGSKA (reference sequence). CDR3 sequence (DNA): TGCAGTGCTAGAGGGGGACAGACCTACACTGAAGCTTTCTTT. Protein sequence: CSARGGQTYTEAFF.

About this clonotype itself: Being one base from a much bigger clone, this may be a read error. The CDR3 DNA reads TGTGCCATCAGTAAGGCAGGGGGAAAACTGTTTTTT. Protein sequence: CAISKAGGKLFF. This chain joins TRBV10-3 and TRBJ1-4; 7 bases match TRBD1. CDR3 length equals 12 residues. Unmatched junction bases numbered 4, after V lost 5 bases and J lost 10 bases. The germline V gene encodes CDR1 ENHRY and CDR2 SYGVKD.

This clonotype appeared many times. The chain recombines TRBV29-1 with TRBJ2-7; the match to TRBD2 covers 8 bases. CDR1 is SQVTM, CDR2 ANQGSEA, per germline. The CDR3 sequence is 13 residues long. Trimming took 4 bases from V and 0 from J; bases not matched to a gene: 2. CDR3 sequence (DNA): TGCAGCGTTGCAAGCGGGAGCTCCTACGAGCAGTACTTC. This translates into CSVASGSSYEQYF.

The sample holds many counts of this clonotype. The rearrangement joins TRBV6-2 or TRBV6-3 to TRBJ2-6; D uncertain. Trimming cost V 5 bases and J 4 bases, with 9 bases left between them. The CDR3 is made up of 14 amino acids. The germline CDR1 and CDR2 sequences are MNHEY and SVGEGT. The DNA of the CDR3 is TGTGCCAGCAGTGCTTCGGGCGGGGCCAACGTCCTGACTTTC. Its protein is CASSASGGANVLTF.

Many counts were recorded for this clonotype. V usage is TRBV28 and J usage is TRBJ1-5; 10 nucleotides agree with TRBD1. Germline V lookup: CDR1 MDHEN, CDR2 SYDVKM. The CDR3 has 16 residues. With 2 bases clipped from V and 5 bases from J, the junction kept 6 bases outside the gene matches. CDR3 in amino acids: CASSLDWTGGHQPQHF. CDR3 DNA sequence: TGTGCCAGCAGTTTAGATTGGACAGGGGGGCATCAGCCCCAGCATTTT.

This chain connects TRBV7-9 to TRBJ1-4; weak D call: TRBD1 (6 bases). This CDR3 contains 15 residues. Trimming removed 5 bases from V and 8 bases from J, with 18 bases in between. Germline loops: CDR1 SEHNR, CDR2 FQNEAQ (reference sequence). CDR3 DNA sequence: TGTGCCAGCAGCCACTCCCAGGGGAAGAGCGAAAAACTGTTTTTT. This translates into CASSHSQGKSEKLFF.

This clonotype was observed a few times. The chain combines TRBV7-9 with TRBJ2-7; no clear D gene. The germline V gene encodes CDR1 SEHNR and CDR2 FQNEAQ (reference sequence). This CDR3 region has 13 residues. Between the trimmed V and J ends, which lost 7 bases and 2 bases, there was a span of 12 bases. The CDR3 spells CASIPIPAYEQYF. In DNA form, the CDR3 reads TGTGCCAGCATCCCTATTCCCGCCTACGAGCAGTACTTC. Filled out from reference TRBV7-9 and TRBJ2-7, the complete variable domain reads DTGVSQNPRHKITKRGQNVTFRCDPISEHNRLYWYRQTLGQGPEFLTYFQNEAQLEKSRLLSDRFSAERPKGSFSTLEIQRTEQGDSAMYLCASIPIPAYEQYFGPGTRLTVT.

This clonotype was found many times. The rearrangement links TRBV5-6 to TRBJ2-7, with 9 bases matching TRBD1. The CDR3 spans 15 residues. Germline-derived CDR1 and CDR2 are SGHDT and YYEEEE. Trimming cost V 4 bases and J 6 bases; bases outside gene matches: 11. The CDR3 spells CASSEGQGGITEQYF. The DNA of the CDR3 is TGTGCCAGCAGCGAGGGACAGGGAGGGATTACCGAGCAGTACTTC.

In its sample, this clonotype was seen many times. DNA for the CDR3: TGCAGCGTGAGAGGGTCACCGTCTGGGGCCAACGTCCTGACTTTC. This codes for CSVRGSPSGANVLTF. The chain has TRBV29-1 and TRBJ2-6; maybe TRBD2 (5 bases). Trimming took 6 bases from V and 1 from J, leaving 13 bases between them. CDR1 is SQVTM and CDR2 is ANQGSEA in the germline V gene. This CDR3 has 15 residues.

This clonotype showed up many times. The chain couples TRBV5-1 to TRBJ2-1; 8 bases align to TRBD2. Germline assignment: CDR1 SGHRS and CDR2 YFSETQ. This CDR3 is 15 amino acids long. The junction had 4 bases not matched to a gene; V was cut back by 0 bases and J by 5 bases. CDR3 nucleotide sequence: TGCGCCAGCAGCTTGGAAGGCGGGGGGCACAATGAGCAGTTCTTC. Protein product: CASSLEGGGHNEQFF. Complete variable domain (other parts from reference TRBV5-1 and TRBJ2-1): KAGVTQTPRYLIKTRGQQVTLSCSPISGHRSVSWYQQTPGQGLQFLFEYFSETQRNKGNFPGRFSGRQFSNSRSEMNVSTLELGDSALYLCASSLEGGGHNEQFFGPGTRLTVL.

This clonotype has a count of ten or more. This rearrangement joins TRBV11-1 to TRBJ2-2; D remains unclear. The ends were cut back, 1 base at V and 3 bases at J, with 6 bases in the middle. The CDR3 runs 14 residues. CDR1 and CDR2 (germline): SGHAT, FQDESV (reference sequence). Written as DNA, the CDR3 is TGTGCCAGCAGCTTAGACAGCGACACCGGGGAGCTGTTTTTT. The encoded protein is CASSLDSDTGELFF.

This clonotype was seen at least ten times. This chain joins TRBV5-1 and TRBJ2-3; 14 nucleotides match TRBD2. The V and J ends lost 1 base and 4 bases, in that order; junction bases with no gene match: 2. In germline, CDR1 is SGHRS, CDR2 YFSETQ. The CDR3 totals 16 residues. CDR3 region: CASSLLGLAGADTQYF. CDR3 in DNA: TGCGCCAGCAGCTTGTTGGGACTAGCGGGGGCAGATACGCAGTATTTT.

This clonotype has at least ten counts. V is TRBV5-5 and J is TRBJ2-7; D possibly uses TRBD1 or TRBD2 (5 bases each). Germline CDR1 SGHKS, CDR2 YYEKEE (reference sequence). CDR3 length: 14 amino acids. The ends were cut back, 0 bases at V and 6 bases at J, with 13 bases in the middle. The CDR3 sequence is CASSLEGAGGEQYF. For the CDR3, the DNA is TGTGCCAGCAGCTTGGAAGGGGCAGGAGGCGAGCAGTACTTC.